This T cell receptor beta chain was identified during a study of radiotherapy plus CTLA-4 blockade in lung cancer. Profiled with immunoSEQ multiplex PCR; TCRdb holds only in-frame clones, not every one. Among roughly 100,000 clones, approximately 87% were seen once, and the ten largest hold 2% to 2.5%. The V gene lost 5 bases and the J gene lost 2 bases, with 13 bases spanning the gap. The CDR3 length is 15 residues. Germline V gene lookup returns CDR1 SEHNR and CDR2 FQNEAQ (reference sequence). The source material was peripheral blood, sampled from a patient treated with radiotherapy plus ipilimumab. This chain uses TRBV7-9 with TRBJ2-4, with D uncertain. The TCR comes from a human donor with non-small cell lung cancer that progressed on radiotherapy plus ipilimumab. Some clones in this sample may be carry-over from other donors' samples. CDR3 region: CASSPTLITKNIQYF. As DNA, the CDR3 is TGTGCCAGCAGCCCTACCCTAATAACCAAAAACATTCAGTACTTC.